This T cell receptor (beta chain) is drawn from a study of CD8 T cells in Susac syndrome. RNA was extracted with the RNeasy kit, and a quantity of roughly 0.45 to 1 ug was reverse transcribed using random hexamers. TCRdb called the immunoSEQ multiplex PCR reads again in MiXCR, with one record for every CDR3 protein. The top ten clones hold approximately 0.1% of a sample with about 190,000 distinct CDR3 sequences, 90% to 97% of them seen once. Germline CDR1 reads MNHEY; CDR2 reads SVGEGT. V was cut by 5 bases and J by 8 bases, with 19 bases left in between. The CDR3 is 15 amino acids. J is TRBJ2-1 and V is TRBV6-2 or TRBV6-3, with D possibly being TRBD2 (7 bases). The TCR comes from a human donor with Susac syndrome. Sequencing was done on a sample of CD4+ T cells from PBMCs. CDR3 amino acids: CASSLGGGHVYEQFF. CDR3 sequence (DNA): TGTGCCAGCAGTCTGGGGGGGGGCCACGTGTATGAGCAGTTCTTC.